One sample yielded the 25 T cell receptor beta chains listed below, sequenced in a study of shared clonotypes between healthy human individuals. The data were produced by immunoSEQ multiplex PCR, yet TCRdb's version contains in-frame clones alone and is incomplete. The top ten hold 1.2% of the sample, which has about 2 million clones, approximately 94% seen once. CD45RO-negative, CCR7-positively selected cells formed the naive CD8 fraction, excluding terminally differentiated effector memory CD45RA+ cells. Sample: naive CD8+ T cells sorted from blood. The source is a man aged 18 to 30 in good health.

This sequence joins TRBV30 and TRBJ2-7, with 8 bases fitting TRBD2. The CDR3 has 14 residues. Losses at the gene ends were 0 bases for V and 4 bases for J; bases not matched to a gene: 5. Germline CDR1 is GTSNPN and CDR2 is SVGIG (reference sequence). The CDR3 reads CAWSVGAGVYEQYF. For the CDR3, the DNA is TGTGCCTGGAGTGTCGGAGCGGGAGTTTACGAGCAGTACTTC. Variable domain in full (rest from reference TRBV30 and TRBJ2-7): SQTIHQWPATLVQPVGSPLSLECTVEGTSNPNLYWYRQAAGRGLQLLFYSVGIGQISSEVPQNLSASRPQDRQFILSSKKLLLSDSGFYLCAWSVGAGVYEQYFGPGTRLTVT.

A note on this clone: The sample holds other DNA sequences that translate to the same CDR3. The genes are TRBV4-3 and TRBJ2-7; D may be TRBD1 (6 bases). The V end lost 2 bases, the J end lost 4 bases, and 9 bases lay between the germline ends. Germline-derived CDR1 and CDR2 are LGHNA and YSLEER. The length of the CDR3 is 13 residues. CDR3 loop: CASSQFTGYEQYF. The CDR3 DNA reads TGCGCCAGCAGCCAATTTACAGGGTACGAGCAGTACTTC.

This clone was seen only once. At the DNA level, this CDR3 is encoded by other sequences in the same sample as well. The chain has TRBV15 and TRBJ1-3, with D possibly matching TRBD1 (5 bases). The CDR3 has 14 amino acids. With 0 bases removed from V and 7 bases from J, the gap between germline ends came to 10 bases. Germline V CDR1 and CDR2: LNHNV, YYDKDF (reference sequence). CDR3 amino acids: CATSRDLSGNTIYF. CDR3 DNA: TGTGCCACCAGCAGAGATCTGTCAGGGAACACCATATATTTT.

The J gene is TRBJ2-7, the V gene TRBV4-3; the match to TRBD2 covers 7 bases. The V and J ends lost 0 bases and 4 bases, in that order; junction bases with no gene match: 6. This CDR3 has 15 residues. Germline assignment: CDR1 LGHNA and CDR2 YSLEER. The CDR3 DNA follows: TGCGCCAGCAGCCAAGATCTCTCTAGCGGATACGAGCAGTACTTC. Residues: CASSQDLSSGYEQYF.

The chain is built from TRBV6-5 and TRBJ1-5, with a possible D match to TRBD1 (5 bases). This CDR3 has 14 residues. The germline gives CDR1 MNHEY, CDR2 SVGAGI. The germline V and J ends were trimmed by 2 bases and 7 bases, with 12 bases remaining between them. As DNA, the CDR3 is TGTGCCAGCAGTTACGGAGCAGGGATACAGCCCCAGCATTTT. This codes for CASSYGAGIQPQHF.

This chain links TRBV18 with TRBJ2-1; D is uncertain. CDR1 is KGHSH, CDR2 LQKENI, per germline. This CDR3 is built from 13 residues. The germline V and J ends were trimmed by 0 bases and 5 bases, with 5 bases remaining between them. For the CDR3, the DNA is TGTGCCAGCTCACCACCACAGAACAATGAGCAGTTCTTC. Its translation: CASSPPQNNEQFF.

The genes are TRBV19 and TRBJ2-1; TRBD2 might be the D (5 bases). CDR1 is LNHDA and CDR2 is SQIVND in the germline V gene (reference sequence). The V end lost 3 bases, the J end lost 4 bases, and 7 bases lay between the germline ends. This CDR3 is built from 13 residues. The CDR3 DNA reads TGTGCCAGTAGTATCGGGATGTACAATGAGCAGTTCTTC. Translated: CASSIGMYNEQFF.

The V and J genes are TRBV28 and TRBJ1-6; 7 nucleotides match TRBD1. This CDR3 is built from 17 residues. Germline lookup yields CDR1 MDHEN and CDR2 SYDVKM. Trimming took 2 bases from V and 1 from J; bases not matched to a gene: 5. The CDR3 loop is CASSLRQGRSYNSPLHF. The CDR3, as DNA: TGTGCCAGCAGTTTACGACAGGGAAGGTCCTATAATTCACCCCTCCACTTT.

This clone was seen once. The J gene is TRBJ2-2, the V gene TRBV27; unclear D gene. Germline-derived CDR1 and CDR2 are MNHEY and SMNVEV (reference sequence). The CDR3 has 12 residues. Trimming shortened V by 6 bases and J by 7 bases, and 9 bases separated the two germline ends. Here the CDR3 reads CASRRSGGELFF. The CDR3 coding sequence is TGTGCCAGCAGGAGGAGTGGCGGGGAGCTGTTTTTT.

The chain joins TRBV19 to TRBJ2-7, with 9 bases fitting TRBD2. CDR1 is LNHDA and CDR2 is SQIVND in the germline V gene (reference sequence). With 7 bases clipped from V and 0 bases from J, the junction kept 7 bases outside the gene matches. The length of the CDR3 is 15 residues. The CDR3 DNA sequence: TGTGCCAGTACCCAGACTAGCGGTGACTCCTACGAGCAGTACTTC. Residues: CASTQTSGDSYEQYF.

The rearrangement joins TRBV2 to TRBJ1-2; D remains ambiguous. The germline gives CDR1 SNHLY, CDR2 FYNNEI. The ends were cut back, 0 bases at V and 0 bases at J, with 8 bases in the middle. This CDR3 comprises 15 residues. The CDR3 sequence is CASSEARSTNYGYTF. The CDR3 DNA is TGTGCCAGCAGTGAAGCCCGGTCTACTAACTATGGCTACACCTTC.

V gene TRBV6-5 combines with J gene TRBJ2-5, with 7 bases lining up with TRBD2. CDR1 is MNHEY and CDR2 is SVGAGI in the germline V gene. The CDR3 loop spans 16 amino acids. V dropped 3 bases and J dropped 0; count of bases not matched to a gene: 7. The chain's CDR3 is CASSYGGRSYQETQYF. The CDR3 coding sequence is TGTGCCAGCAGTTATGGCGGGAGATCGTACCAAGAGACCCAGTACTTC.

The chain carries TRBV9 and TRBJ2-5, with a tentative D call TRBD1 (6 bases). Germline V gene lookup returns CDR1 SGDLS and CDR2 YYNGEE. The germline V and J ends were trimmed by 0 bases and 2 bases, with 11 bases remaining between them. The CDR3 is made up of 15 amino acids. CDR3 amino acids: CASSVEGVGQETQYF. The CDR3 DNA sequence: TGTGCCAGCAGCGTAGAGGGGGTAGGACAAGAGACCCAGTACTTC.

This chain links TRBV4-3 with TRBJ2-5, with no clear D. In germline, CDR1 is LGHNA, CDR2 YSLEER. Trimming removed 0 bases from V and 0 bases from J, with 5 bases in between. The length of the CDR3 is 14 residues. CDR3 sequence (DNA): TGCGCCAGCAGCCAAGACTTGTACCAAGAGACCCAGTACTTC. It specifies CASSQDLYQETQYF.

CDR3: CASSSLGQGQYEQYF. The CDR3 region has the DNA TGTGCCAGTAGTTCCTTGGGACAGGGACAATACGAGCAGTACTTC. The genes are TRBV19 and TRBJ2-7; 9 bases map to TRBD1. CDR1 is LNHDA, CDR2 SQIVND, per germline (reference sequence). The CDR3 spans 15 residues. Trimming removed 5 bases from V and 4 bases from J; junction bases left unmatched: 9. Supplemented by reference TRBV19 and TRBJ2-7, the full variable domain reads DGGITQSPKYLFRKEGQNVTLSCEQNLNHDAMYWYRQDPGQGLRLIYYSQIVNDFQKGDIAEGYSVSREKKESFPLTVTSAQKNPTAFYLCASSSLGQGQYEQYFGPGTRLTVT.

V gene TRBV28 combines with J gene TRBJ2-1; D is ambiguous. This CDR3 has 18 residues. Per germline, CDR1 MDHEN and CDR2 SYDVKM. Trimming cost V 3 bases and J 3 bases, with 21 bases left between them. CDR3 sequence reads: CASSFRTIRWESYNEQFF. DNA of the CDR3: TGTGCCAGCAGTTTTCGTACAATCCGGTGGGAAAGCTACAATGAGCAGTTCTTC.

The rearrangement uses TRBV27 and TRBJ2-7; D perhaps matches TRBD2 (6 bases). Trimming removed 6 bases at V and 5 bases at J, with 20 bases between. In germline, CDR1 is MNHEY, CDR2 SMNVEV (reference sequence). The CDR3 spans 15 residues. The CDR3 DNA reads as TGTGCCAGCAGCTCTGGGGTAGCCTGGGGGGACGAGCAGTACTTC. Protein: CASSSGVAWGDEQYF.

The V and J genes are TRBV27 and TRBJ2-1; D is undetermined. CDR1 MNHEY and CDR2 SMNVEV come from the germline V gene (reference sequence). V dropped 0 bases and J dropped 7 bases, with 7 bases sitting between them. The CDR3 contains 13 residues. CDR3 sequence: CASSLSVRNEQFF. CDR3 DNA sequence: TGTGCCAGCAGTTTATCGGTAAGAAATGAGCAGTTCTTC.

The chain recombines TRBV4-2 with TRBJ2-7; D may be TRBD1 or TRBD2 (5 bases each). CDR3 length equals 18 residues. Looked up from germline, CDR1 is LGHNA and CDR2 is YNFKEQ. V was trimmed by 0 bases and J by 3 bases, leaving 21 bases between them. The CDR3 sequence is CASSQDVSRDGGVYEQYF. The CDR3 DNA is TGTGCCAGCAGCCAAGATGTATCCCGGGACGGTGGTGTCTACGAGCAGTACTTC.

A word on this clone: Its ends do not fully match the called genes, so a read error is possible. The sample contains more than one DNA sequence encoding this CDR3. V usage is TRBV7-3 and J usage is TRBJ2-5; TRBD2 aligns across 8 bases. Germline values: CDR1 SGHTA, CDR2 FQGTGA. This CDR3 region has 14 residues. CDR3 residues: CASSLTGGEETQYF. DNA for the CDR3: TGTGCCAGCAGCCTAACGGGAGGGGAAGAGACCCAGTACTTC.

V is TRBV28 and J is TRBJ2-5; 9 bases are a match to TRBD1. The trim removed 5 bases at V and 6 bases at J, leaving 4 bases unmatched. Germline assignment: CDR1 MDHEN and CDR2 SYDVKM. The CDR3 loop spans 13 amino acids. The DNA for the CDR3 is TGTGCCAGCAGTATACAGGGGGCGCAGACCCAGTACTTC. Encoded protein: CASSIQGAQTQYF.

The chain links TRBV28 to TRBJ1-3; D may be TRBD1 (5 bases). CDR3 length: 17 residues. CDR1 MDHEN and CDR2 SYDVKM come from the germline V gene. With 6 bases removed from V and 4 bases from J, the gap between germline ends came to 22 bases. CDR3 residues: CASRAVGLREAGNTIYF. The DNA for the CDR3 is TGTGCCAGCAGGGCCGTGGGACTCCGGGAGGCGGGAAACACCATATATTTT.

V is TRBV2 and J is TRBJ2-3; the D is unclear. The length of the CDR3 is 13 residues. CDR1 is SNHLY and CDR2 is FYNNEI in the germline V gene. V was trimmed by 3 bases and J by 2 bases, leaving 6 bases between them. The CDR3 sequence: CASSDPPTDTQYF. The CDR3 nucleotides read TGTGCCAGCAGTGATCCCCCCACAGATACGCAGTATTTT.

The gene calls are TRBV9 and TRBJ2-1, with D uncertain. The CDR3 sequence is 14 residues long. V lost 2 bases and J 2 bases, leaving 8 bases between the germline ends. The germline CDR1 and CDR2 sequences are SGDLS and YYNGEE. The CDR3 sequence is CASSVVTTYNEQFF. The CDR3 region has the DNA TGTGCCAGCAGCGTGGTGACCACCTACAATGAGCAGTTCTTC. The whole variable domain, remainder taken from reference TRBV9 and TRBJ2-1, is DSGVTQTPKHLITATGQRVTLRCSPRSGDLSVYWYQQSLDQGLQFLIQYYNGEERAKGNILERFSAQQFPDLHSELNLSSLELGDSALYFCASSVVTTYNEQFFGPGTRLTVL.

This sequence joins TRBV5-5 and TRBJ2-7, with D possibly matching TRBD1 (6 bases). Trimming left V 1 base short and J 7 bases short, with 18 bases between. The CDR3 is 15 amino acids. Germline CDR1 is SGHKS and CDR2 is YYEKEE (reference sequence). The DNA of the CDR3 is TGTGCCAGCAGCTTGCGGGCAGGGGTTACTTGGGAGCAGTACTTC. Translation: CASSLRAGVTWEQYF. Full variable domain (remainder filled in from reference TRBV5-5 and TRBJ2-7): DAGVTQSPTHLIKTRGQQVTLRCSPISGHKSVSWYQQVLGQGPQFIFQYYEKEERGRGNFPDRFSARQFPNYSSELNVNALLLGDSALYLCASSLRAGVTWEQYFGPGTRLTVT.